This entry lists 14 T cell receptor beta chains sequenced from one sample in a study of cytomegalovirus exposure and HLA in healthy donors. PCR employed 60 Vbeta and 13 Jbeta primers. TCRdb's copy holds only in-frame clones and misses some; the assay was immunoSEQ multiplex PCR. The profile shows 100,000 to 150,000 clones, around four fifths of them singletons. The sequencing sample was made of PBMCs. Every receptor here comes from a female donor in good health and CMV-seronegative.

V gene TRBV9 combines with J gene TRBJ2-1, with 14 bases lining up with TRBD2. The CDR3 length is 15 residues. The V gene's germline CDR1 is SGDLS and CDR2 YYNGEE. The V segment lost 4 bases and the J segment 8 bases; nucleotides outside the gene matches: 5. The CDR3 region is CASSPTSGRAHEQFF. In DNA, the CDR3 is TGTGCCAGCAGCCCGACTAGCGGGAGGGCTCATGAGCAGTTCTTC.

This clone was detected only once. At one end the junction does not follow the germline gene, possibly because of a read error. Other DNA sequences in this specimen translate into the identical CDR3. The J gene is TRBJ1-4, the V gene TRBV4-2; 8 bases fit TRBD1. The CDR3 length is 15 residues. Germline V gene lookup returns CDR1 LGHNA and CDR2 YNFKEQ. The CDR3 reads CASSQSSDRDEKLFF. CDR3 nucleotides: TGTGCCAGCAGCCAATCGTCGGACAGGGATGAAAAACTGTTTTTC.

The chain links TRBV6-5 to TRBJ2-7; 11 positions match TRBD2. Trimming at V came to 6 bases and at J to 1 base, leaving 5 bases not matched to a gene. CDR3 length equals 15 residues. Looked up from germline, CDR1 is MNHEY and CDR2 is SVGAGI. The CDR3 here is CASRETSGASYEQYF. The CDR3 DNA sequence: TGTGCCAGCAGGGAGACTAGCGGGGCTTCCTACGAGCAGTACTTC.

This rearrangement joins TRBV5-6 to TRBJ2-7; D is ambiguous. The CDR3 extends over 13 amino acids. The V and J ends lost 0 bases and 5 bases respectively, with 9 bases between them. The germline V gene has CDR1 SGHDT and CDR2 YYEEEE. CDR3 amino acids: CASSLARYHEQYF. Written as DNA, the CDR3 is TGTGCCAGCAGCTTGGCCAGGTACCACGAGCAGTACTTC. The full variable domain, its missing parts supplied by reference TRBV5-6 and TRBJ2-7, is DAGVTQSPTHLIKTRGQQVTLRCSPKSGHDTVSWYQQALGQGPQFIFQYYEEEERQRGNFPDRFSGHQFPNYSSELNVNALLLGDSALYLCASSLARYHEQYFGPGTRLTVT.

Here the CDR3 reads CASSTRDWYYEQYF. CDR3 coding DNA: TGTGCCAGTAGTACCCGGGACTGGTACTACGAGCAGTACTTC. The rearrangement joins TRBV19 to TRBJ2-7, with D possibly being TRBD2 (6 bases). V gave up 4 bases and J gave up 3 bases, with 13 bases separating them. This CDR3 is built from 14 residues. Germline V gene lookup returns CDR1 LNHDA and CDR2 SQIVND (reference sequence).

This clone was observed a handful of times. The J gene is TRBJ1-2, the V gene TRBV5-6, with D possibly TRBD1 on 6 matching bases. Germline V gene sequence: CDR1 SGHDT, CDR2 YYEEEE. The germline V and J ends were trimmed by 0 bases and 6 bases, with 15 bases remaining between them. The CDR3 length is 15 residues. CDR3 nucleotides: TGTGCCAGCAGCTTGGTGGGTAGGGGGACGGATGGCTACACCTTC. This translates into CASSLVGRGTDGYTF.

The CDR3, as DNA: TGCGCCAGCAGAAGATATGGGTCCGGGGGTGACTCCTACGAGCAGTACTTC. As protein: CASRRYGSGGDSYEQYF. The rearrangement joins TRBV5-1 to TRBJ2-5; possible D gene TRBD2, 6 bases. The end of the DNA is better explained by TRBJ2-7, so the J call may be wrong. The germline gives CDR1 SGHRS, CDR2 YFSETQ. The CDR3 spans 17 residues.

This clone has only one observation. This sequence joins TRBV5-1 and TRBJ2-7; 7 positions match TRBD1. Germline CDR1 and CDR2: SGHRS and YFSETQ. The V and J ends lost 4 bases and 2 bases, in that order; junction bases with no gene match: 3. The CDR3 sequence is 13 residues long. This CDR3 reads CASSADRAYEQYF. Written as DNA, the CDR3 is TGCGCCAGCAGCGCCGACAGGGCCTACGAGCAGTACTTC.

This chain links TRBV28 with TRBJ2-1; 8 nucleotides match TRBD1. V lost 0 bases to trimming and J lost 8 bases; unmatched junction nucleotides: 9. The CDR3 totals 16 residues. Germline CDR1 and CDR2: MDHEN and SYDVKM. In DNA form, the CDR3 reads TGTGCCAGCAGTTTATGGTCAGGGGGCGCGAGGGATGAGCAGTTCTTC. Residues: CASSLWSGGARDEQFF.

This clone was seen a single time. V usage is TRBV7-2 and J usage is TRBJ1-1, with 7 bases that match TRBD1. V lost 1 base to trimming and J lost 5 bases; unmatched junction nucleotides: 7. This CDR3 contains 15 residues. Per the germline V gene, CDR1 is SGHTA and CDR2 is FQGNSA. CDR3 nucleotides: TGTGCCAGCAGCTTAGTAGCAGGGGGTGGAACTGAAGCTTTCTTT. Translating gives CASSLVAGGGTEAFF.

This chain links TRBV28 with TRBJ1-5, with 9 bases aligning to TRBD1. Germline trimming cut 4 bases from V and 6 bases from J; bases unmatched to any gene: 4. The germline gives CDR1 MDHEN, CDR2 SYDVKM. The length of the CDR3 is 14 residues. The CDR3 region is CASSYRGQGQPQHF. The DNA of the CDR3 is TGTGCCAGCAGTTACAGGGGGCAGGGTCAGCCCCAGCATTTT.

This sequence joins TRBV5-4 and TRBJ2-7; 8 bases map to TRBD2. Per germline, CDR1 SGHNT and CDR2 YYREEE (reference sequence). This CDR3 is built from 15 residues. With 5 bases clipped from V and 0 bases from J, the junction kept 7 bases outside the gene matches. CDR3 sequence: CASSSSGTSSYEQYF. CDR3 coding DNA: TGTGCCAGCAGTAGTAGCGGGACTAGCTCCTACGAGCAGTACTTC.

This clone was picked up one time. J is TRBJ2-1 and V is TRBV21-1; the table's D call, TRBD2, has no DNA check behind it. TRBV21-1 is a listed pseudogene. The CDR3 runs to 15 residues. In nucleotides, the CDR3 is TGTGCCAGCAGCAAGGGACTAGCGGGAGGTAATGAGCAGTTCTTC. It translates to CASSKGLAGGNEQFF.

The chain combines TRBV7-3 with TRBJ2-3; D remains ambiguous. Per germline, CDR1 SGHTA and CDR2 FQGTGA. The germline V and J ends were trimmed by 2 bases and 2 bases, with 8 bases remaining between them. The CDR3 has 14 amino acids. The CDR3 nucleotides are TGTGCCAGCAGCTTACTCGGTAACACAGATACGCAGTATTTT. Its translation: CASSLLGNTDTQYF.